Listed below are T cell receptor beta chains from one sample, sequenced in a study of Graves' ophthalmopathy and Graves' hyperthyroidism. TCRdb reprocessed the multiplex PCR reads with MiXCR, giving one entry per CDR3 protein. The sample holds approximately 160,000 distinct CDR3 sequences, roughly two fifths seen once. The sequencing sample was made of peripheral blood. The receptor source for this set is a man aged 25-45 years with Graves' ophthalmopathy. Both conserved end residues are part of each CDR3. The order of the fields is V gene, clone size, J gene, D gene, CDR3 protein, CDR3 DNA. The D gene is left open where the match is weak. Size is omitted from some rows. Given values are once, few, many or a class for expanded clones.

V: TRBV7-8; size: few; J: TRBJ2-5; D: .; CDR3: CASSLVSLVAGRQETQYF; DNA: TGTGCCAGCAGCTTAGTGTCATTGGTCGCAGGGCGGCAGGAGACCCAGTACTTC
V: TRBV18; size: many; J: TRBJ2-5; D: .; CDR3: CASSPVVQETQYF; DNA: TGTGCCAGCTCACCAGTGGTTCAAGAGACCCAGTACTTC
V: TRBV11-3; size: many; J: TRBJ2-5; D: .; CDR3: CASSKTPREWETQYF; DNA: TGTGCCAGCAGCAAGACTCCAAGAGAGTGGGAGACCCAGTACTTC
V: TRBV28; size: many; J: TRBJ2-5; D: TRBD1; CDR3: CASSKKDRGPQETQYF; DNA: TGTGCCAGCAGTAAGAAGGACAGGGGGCCCCAAGAGACCCAGTACTTC
V: TRBV2; size: many; J: TRBJ1-5; D: TRBD1; CDR3: CASSMSGGNQPQHF; DNA: TGTGCCAGCAGCATGTCAGGGGGTAATCAGCCCCAGCATTTT
V: TRBV12-3/TRBV12-4; size: .; J: TRBJ2-7; D: TRBD2; CDR3: CASRETLAGGPEQYF; DNA: TGCGCCAGCAGGGAAACACTAGCGGGGGGGCCGGAGCAGTACTTC
V: TRBV28; size: .; J: TRBJ2-7; D: .; CDR3: CASSFPTVSYEQYF; DNA: TGTGCCAGCAGTTTCCCGACAGTATCCTACGAGCAGTACTTC
V: TRBV12-3/TRBV12-4; size: few; J: TRBJ1-6; D: .; CDR3: CASSLTGGSPLHF; DNA: TGTGCCAGCAGTTTAACGGGGGGTTCACCCCTCCACTTT
V: TRBV19; size: once; J: TRBJ2-7; D: .; CDR3: CASRRTHRSHSYEQYF; DNA: TGTGCCAGTAGGAGAACCCACAGGTCCCACTCCTACGAGCAGTACTTC
V: TRBV28; size: many; J: TRBJ2-4; D: TRBD2; CDR3: CASSRSLGLAGVNIQYF; DNA: TGTGCCAGCAGCCGCTCCTTGGGGCTAGCGGGGGTTAACATTCAGTACTTC
V: TRBV12-3/TRBV12-4; size: many; J: TRBJ2-5; D: .; CDR3: CASSLFREEGTQYF; DNA: TGTGCCAGCAGTTTATTTCGGGAAGAGGGGACCCAGTACTTC
V: TRBV12-3/TRBV12-4; size: many; J: TRBJ1-1; D: .; CDR3: CASSLVGRDTGAFF; DNA: TGTGCCAGCAGTTTAGTGGGCCGGGACACTGGAGCTTTCTTT
V: TRBV10-2; size: once; J: TRBJ2-5; D: .; CDR3: CASSRGVSGETQYF; DNA: TGCGCCAGCTCAAGAGGGGTATCTGGGGAGACCCAGTACTTC
V: TRBV20-1; size: many; J: TRBJ1-1; D: .; CDR3: CSANREAFF; DNA: TGCAGTGCTAACAGGGAAGCTTTCTTT
V: TRBV5-1; size: many; J: TRBJ1-6; D: .; CDR3: CASSLAAVNSPLHF; DNA: TGCGCCAGCAGCTTGGCCGCAGTTAATTCACCCCTCCACTTT
V: TRBV6-1; size: many; J: TRBJ2-7; D: .; CDR3: CASSELVLSQRDEQYF; DNA: TGTGCCAGCAGTGAATTGGTGTTGAGCCAAAGGGACGAGCAGTACTTC
V: TRBV6-5; size: many; J: TRBJ2-2; D: .; CDR3: CASRPDRGELFF; DNA: TGTGCCAGCAGACCTGACAGGGGGGAGCTGTTTTTT
V: TRBV19; size: .; J: TRBJ1-6; D: TRBD1; CDR3: CASSIGTANSPLHF; DNA: TGTGCCAGTAGTATTGGGACAGCTAATTCACCCCTCCACTTT
V: TRBV12-5; size: .; J: TRBJ2-7; D: .; CDR3: CASGPSYEQYF; DNA: TGTGCTAGTGGTCCCTCCTACGAGCAGTACTTC
V: TRBV25-1; size: .; J: TRBJ2-7; D: .; CDR3: CASSGSGLGSYEQYF; DNA: TGTGCCAGCAGTGGAAGCGGGTTGGGCTCCTACGAGCAGTACTTC
V: TRBV15; size: few; J: TRBJ1-5; D: .; CDR3: CATSRARGDNQPQHF; DNA: TGTGCCACCAGCAGGGCCCGGGGGGATAATCAGCCCCAGCATTTT
V: TRBV7-2; size: many; J: TRBJ1-2; D: .; CDR3: CASSSPGLYTF; DNA: TGTGCCAGCAGCTCTCCGGGGCTCTACACCTTC
V: TRBV12-3/TRBV12-4; size: .; J: TRBJ1-1; D: .; CDR3: CASSPTGFGAFF; DNA: TGTGCCAGCAGCCCGACAGGATTTGGGGCTTTCTTT
V: TRBV6-2/TRBV6-3; size: .; J: TRBJ2-6; D: .; CDR3: CASSYHTLAGANVLTF; DNA: TGTGCCAGCAGTTACCACACTCTGGCCGGGGCCAACGTCCTGACTTTC
V: TRBV10-3; size: many; J: TRBJ2-5; D: TRBD2; CDR3: CATKPGAGEETQYF; DNA: TGTGCCACTAAACCTGGGGCGGGAGAAGAGACCCAGTACTTC
V: TRBV12-3/TRBV12-4; size: .; J: TRBJ2-2; D: .; CDR3: CASTLGAGPGELFF; DNA: TGTGCCAGCACCCTGGGGGCAGGGCCCGGGGAGCTGTTTTTT
V: TRBV10-3; size: .; J: TRBJ2-7; D: .; CDR3: CAIESASRHEQYF; DNA: TGTGCCATCGAAAGCGCTAGTCGGCACGAGCAGTACTTC
V: TRBV6-2/TRBV6-3; size: .; J: TRBJ2-5; D: .; CDR3: CASSYSMSASAQETQYF; DNA: TGTGCCAGCAGTTACTCGATGTCGGCATCGGCCCAAGAGACCCAGTACTTC
V: TRBV14; size: many; J: TRBJ2-7; D: .; CDR3: CASSQGQFHEQYF; DNA: TGTGCCAGCAGCCAGGGGCAGTTCCACGAGCAGTACTTC
V: TRBV30; size: .; J: TRBJ2-7; D: TRBD2; CDR3: CAWSVMREGEQYF; DNA: TGTGCCTGGAGTGTAATGCGGGAGGGCGAGCAGTACTTC
V: TRBV27; size: .; J: TRBJ2-5; D: .; CDR3: CASGGLGASETQYF; DNA: TGTGCCAGTGGGGGTCTGGGAGCTAGTGAGACCCAGTACTTC
V: TRBV6-1; size: many; J: TRBJ2-2; D: .; CDR3: CASSELGTGELFF; DNA: TGTGCCAGCAGTGAACTTGGCACCGGGGAGCTGTTTTTT
V: TRBV6-1; size: .; J: TRBJ2-5; D: TRBD2; CDR3: CASSASSGQETQYF; DNA: TGTGCCAGCAGTGCATCTAGCGGCCAAGAGACCCAGTACTTC
V: TRBV6-1; size: many; J: TRBJ1-1; D: .; CDR3: CASRQAAAFF; DNA: TGTGCCAGCAGGCAGGCGGCCGCTTTCTTT
V: TRBV20-1; size: once; J: TRBJ2-5; D: TRBD2; CDR3: CSARRSGAQETQYF; DNA: TGCAGTGCTAGACGTAGCGGGGCTCAAGAGACCCAGTACTTC
V: TRBV20-1; size: .; J: TRBJ2-5; D: .; CDR3: CSARVGRKETQYF; DNA: TGCAGTGCTAGAGTGGGCAGAAAAGAGACCCAGTACTTC
V: TRBV7-2; size: .; J: TRBJ2-5; D: .; CDR3: CASSPSRQVASGTQYF; DNA: TGTGCCAGCAGCCCCTCACGCCAGGTGGCTTCCGGGACCCAGTACTTC
V: TRBV24-1; size: many; J: TRBJ2-5; D: .; CDR3: CATSDYRETQYF; DNA: TGTGCCACCAGTGATTACAGAGAGACCCAGTACTTC
V: TRBV12-3/TRBV12-4; size: .; J: TRBJ1-1; D: TRBD1; CDR3: CASSWGTAIEAFF; DNA: TGTGCCAGCAGTTGGGGGACAGCGATTGAAGCTTTCTTT
V: TRBV7-2; size: many; J: TRBJ2-7; D: .; CDR3: CASRDTGAAYEQYF; DNA: TGTGCCAGCAGAGATACAGGAGCCGCCTACGAGCAGTACTTC
V: TRBV6-1; size: once; J: TRBJ2-5; D: .; CDR3: CASSGSTSEPGF; DNA: TGTGCCAGCAGTGGATCAACGTCGGAACCAGGGTTC
V: TRBV6-1; size: once; J: TRBJ2-5; D: TRBD2; CDR3: CASSLGASGNQETQYF; DNA: TGTGCCAGCAGTCTAGGGGCTAGCGGGAACCAAGAGACCCAGTACTTC
V: TRBV7-2; size: many; J: TRBJ2-5; D: .; CDR3: CASSLAPQQGTQYF; DNA: TGTGCCAGCAGCTTGGCCCCCCAACAAGGGACCCAGTACTTC